This TCR beta chain was observed in a study of T cell responses to AZD1222 COVID-19 vaccine. This clone was seen just once. As yet, its antigen is unknown. Produced via immunoSEQ multiplex PCR; TCRdb's table is partial and in-frame only. The sample gives 150,000 to 160,000 clones, 90% of which show up once; more than 1.3% is in the top ten. Regarding the study as a whole: Variant regions that are unmutated are reportedly the target of nearly half of spike-specific TCRs. Distributed over spike, vaccine-associated CD4 TCRs predominated at 160-218 and 743-854. There were mostly white British donors and more females than males, and clonal diversity was possibly underestimated. Spike-specific TCR breadth and depth grew following two AZD1222 doses.

Germline lookup yields CDR1 SGDLS and CDR2 YYNGEE. The CDR3 covers 12 residues. Trimming removed 4 bases from V and 7 bases from J, with 11 bases in between. The material sequenced was peripheral blood, taken 28 days after the second AZD1222 dose. V gene TRBV9 combines with J gene TRBJ1-2, with no clear D. This clonotype was sampled from an adult who received the AZD1222 COVID-19 vaccine. The CDR3 here is CASSSGRSGYTF. The CDR3 DNA reads as TGTGCCAGCAGCTCCGGACGGAGTGGCTACACCTTC. Variable domain in full (rest from reference TRBV9 and TRBJ1-2): DSGVTQTPKHLITATGQRVTLRCSPRSGDLSVYWYQQSLDQGLQFLIQYYNGEERAKGNILERFSAQQFPDLHSELNLSSLELGDSALYFCASSSGRSGYTFGSGTRLTVV.